Presented here are 13 T cell receptor beta chains from one specimen sequenced in a study of blood T cell repertoires in COVID-19. Only in-frame clones appear in the TCRdb table, and some are missing; sequencing was by immunoSEQ multiplex PCR. The table lists around 190,000 clones, about 85% of them singletons. The sample was PBMCs or T cells enriched from blood (not recorded which). The receptors stem from a woman aged 40 to 50 in a cohort exposed to, infected with or recovered from COVID-19 (not recorded which).

This chain connects TRBV10-3 to TRBJ1-3; D gene uncertain. Trimming removed 7 bases at V and 4 bases at J, with 11 bases between. In germline, CDR1 is ENHRY, CDR2 SYGVKD. This CDR3 has 13 amino acids. CDR3 DNA sequence: TGTGCCATCATGGCCTTACCAGGAAACACCATATATTTT. The encoded protein is CAIMALPGNTIYF.

V gene TRBV12-3 or TRBV12-4 combines with J gene TRBJ1-5, with D possibly being TRBD1 (6 bases). This CDR3 spans 12 amino acids. Between the trimmed V and J ends, which lost 10 bases and 7 bases, there was a span of 14 bases. CDR3 loop: CATGGRGQPQHF. In DNA form, the CDR3 reads TGTGCCACCGGGGGGCGGGGACAGCCCCAGCATTTT.

The chain recombines TRBV13 with TRBJ2-6, with 8 bases lining up with TRBD2. Germline-derived CDR1 and CDR2 are PRHDT and FYEKMQ (reference sequence). CDR3 length equals 18 residues. The V and J ends lost 4 bases and 0 bases, in that order; junction bases with no gene match: 8. The CDR3 loop reads CASSSSGTRPSGANVLTF. CDR3 DNA: TGTGCCAGCAGCTCCTCCGGGACTAGACCCTCTGGGGCCAACGTCCTGACTTTC.

CDR3 bases: TGTGCCACTTCAACAGGGCCAAAAGCTTTCTTT. Residues: CATSTGPKAFF. V is TRBV19 and J is TRBJ1-1; D is perhaps TRBD1 (6 bases). In germline, CDR1 is LNHDA, CDR2 SQIVND (reference sequence). This CDR3 has 11 amino acids. With 10 bases removed from V and 9 bases from J, the gap between germline ends came to 15 bases.

The genes are TRBV5-1 and TRBJ2-4; TRBD1 is a possible D gene (5 bases). The CDR3 totals 16 residues. V lost 2 bases and J 3 bases, leaving 15 bases between the germline ends. Germline CDR1 reads SGHRS; CDR2 reads YFSETQ. CDR3 DNA sequence: TGCGCCAGCAGCTTAAGACCGAATGACAGCAAAAACATTCAGTACTTC. Translating it yields CASSLRPNDSKNIQYF.

The J gene is TRBJ1-5, the V gene TRBV2; a weak D match, TRBD1 (5 bases). The CDR3 has 15 amino acids. Germline loops: CDR1 SNHLY, CDR2 FYNNEI. Deletions cut 4 bases from V and 11 bases from J, with 21 bases between. CDR3 DNA sequence: TGTGCCAGCAGTGTTGAAGTCGGGGGTTGGCAGGCCCAGCATTTT. This codes for CASSVEVGGWQAQHF.

In nucleotides, the CDR3 is TGTGCCAGCAGCTTAAACGGGGGGGCCGGAGAGACCCAGTACTTC. The encoded protein is CASSLNGGAGETQYF. The rearrangement joins TRBV11-2 to TRBJ2-5; the match to TRBD2 covers 8 bases. Per the germline V gene, CDR1 is SGHAT and CDR2 is FQNNGV. CDR3 length: 15 residues. The V gene end was trimmed by 2 bases and the J gene end by 4 bases; junction bases not matched to a gene: 6.

CDR3 nucleotide sequence: TGTGCCAGCAGCTCGGGGGGACGCAATCAGCCCCAGCATTTT. Translating gives CASSSGGRNQPQHF. The chain couples TRBV5-6 to TRBJ1-5; D might be TRBD1 (5 bases). CDR3 size: 14 residues. Trimming left V 3 bases short and J 2 bases short, with 9 bases between. Looked up from germline, CDR1 is SGHDT and CDR2 is YYEEEE.

This clone has a single count. J is TRBJ1-6 and V is TRBV7-2, with 8 bases matching TRBD1. V was clipped by 7 bases and J by 7 bases; unmatched bases: 12. CDR1 and CDR2 (germline): SGHTA, FQGNSA. CDR3 size: 16 residues. CDR3 loop: CASTLLPRTGNSPLHF. CDR3 DNA: TGTGCCAGCACCCTACTCCCACGGACAGGGAATTCACCCCTCCACTTT.

The chain recombines TRBV29-1 with TRBJ1-1; perhaps TRBD1 as D (6 bases). V lost 6 bases to trimming and J lost 8 bases, with 25 bases between them. Germline CDR1 and CDR2: SQVTM and ANQGSEA. CDR3 length equals 15 residues. The CDR3 reads CSVVMPGGPLREAFF. CDR3 DNA sequence: TGCAGCGTCGTCATGCCCGGGGGGCCGCTCCGAGAAGCTTTCTTT.

This sequence joins TRBV19 and TRBJ1-4; D perhaps matches TRBD1 (6 bases). The CDR3 sequence is 12 residues long. In germline, CDR1 is LNHDA, CDR2 SQIVND (reference sequence). Here the CDR3 reads CAGGESNEKLFF. In DNA form, the CDR3 reads TGTGCAGGGGGGGAGTCTAATGAAAAACTGTTTTTT.

The rearrangement joins TRBV27 to TRBJ1-5; D call uncertain. V lost 1 base to trimming and J lost 5 bases, with 9 bases between them. The CDR3 contains 14 residues. Germline lookup yields CDR1 MNHEY and CDR2 SMNVEV (reference sequence). In DNA form, the CDR3 reads TGTGCCAGCAGTTTATTCGGTTCTTATCAGCCCCAGCATTTT. As protein: CASSLFGSYQPQHF.

With respect to this clone: A junction boundary mismatches the germline segment, possibly from a read error. The J gene is TRBJ2-7, the V gene TRBV6-1; 12 bases align to TRBD2. From germline, CDR1 is MNHNS and CDR2 SASEGT. The CDR3 has 16 amino acids. CDR3 residues: CASSVGLAGSSYEQYF. DNA for the CDR3: TGTGCCAGTAGTGTGGGACTAGCGGGTTCCTCCTACGAGCAGTACTTC.